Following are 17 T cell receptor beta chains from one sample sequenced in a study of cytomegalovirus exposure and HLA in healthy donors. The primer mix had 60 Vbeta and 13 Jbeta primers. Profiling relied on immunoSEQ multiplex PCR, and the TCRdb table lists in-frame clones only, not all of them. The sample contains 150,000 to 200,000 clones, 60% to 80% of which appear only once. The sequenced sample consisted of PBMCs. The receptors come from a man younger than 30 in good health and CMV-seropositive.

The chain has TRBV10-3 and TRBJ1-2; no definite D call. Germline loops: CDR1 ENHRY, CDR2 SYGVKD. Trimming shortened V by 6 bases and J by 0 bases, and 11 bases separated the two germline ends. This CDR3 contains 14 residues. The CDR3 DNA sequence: TGTGCCATCAGCACTCAAAAAGCTAACTATGGCTACACCTTC. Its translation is CAISTQKANYGYTF.

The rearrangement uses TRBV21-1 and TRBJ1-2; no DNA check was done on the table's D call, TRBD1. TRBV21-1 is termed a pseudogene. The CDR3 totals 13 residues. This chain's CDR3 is CASTNASDNLLNF. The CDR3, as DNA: TGTGCCAGCACCAACGCCTCGGACAACCTACTAAACTTC.

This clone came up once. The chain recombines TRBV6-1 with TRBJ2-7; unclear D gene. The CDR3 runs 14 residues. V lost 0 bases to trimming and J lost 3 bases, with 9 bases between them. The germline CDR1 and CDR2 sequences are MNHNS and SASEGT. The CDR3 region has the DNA TGTGCCAGCAGTGAAGCGCGGCTCGGCTACGAGCAGTACGTC. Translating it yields CASSEARLGYEQYV.

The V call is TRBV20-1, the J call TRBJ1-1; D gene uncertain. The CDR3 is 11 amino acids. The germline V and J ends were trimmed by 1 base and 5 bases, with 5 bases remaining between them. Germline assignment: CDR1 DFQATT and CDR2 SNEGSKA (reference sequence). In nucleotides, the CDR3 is TGCAGTGCTAGAGCGGGGACTGAAGCTTTCTTT. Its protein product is CSARAGTEAFF.

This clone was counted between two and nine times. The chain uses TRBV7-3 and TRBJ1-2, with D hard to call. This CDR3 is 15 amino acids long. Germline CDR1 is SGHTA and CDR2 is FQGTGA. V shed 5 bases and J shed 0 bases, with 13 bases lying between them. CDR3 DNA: TGTGCCAGCAGCCCAACCCGGGATACTAACTATGGCTACACCTTC. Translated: CASSPTRDTNYGYTF.

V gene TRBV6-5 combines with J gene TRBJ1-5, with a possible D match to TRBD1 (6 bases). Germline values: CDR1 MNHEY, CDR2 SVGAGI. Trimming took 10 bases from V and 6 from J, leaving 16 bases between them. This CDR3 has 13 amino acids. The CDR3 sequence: CATGQSRTQPQHF. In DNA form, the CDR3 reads TGTGCCACCGGACAGTCGAGAACTCAGCCCCAGCATTTT.

As DNA, the CDR3 is TGTGCCAGCAGCTCGCGGGACAGGGATCCCCCGGGGGAGCTGTTTTTT. The encoded protein is CASSSRDRDPPGELFF. The J gene is TRBJ2-2, the V gene TRBV7-9; 9 bases match TRBD1. J lost 8 bases, V lost 4 bases, and 11 bases had no gene match. The CDR3 loop spans 16 amino acids. Germline assignment: CDR1 SEHNR and CDR2 FQNEAQ (reference sequence).

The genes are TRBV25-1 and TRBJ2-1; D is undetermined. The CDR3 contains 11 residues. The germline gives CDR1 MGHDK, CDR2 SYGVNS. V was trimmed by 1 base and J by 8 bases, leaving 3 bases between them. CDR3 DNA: TGTGCCAGCAGTGAATCCTATGAGCAGTTCTTC. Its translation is CASSESYEQFF.

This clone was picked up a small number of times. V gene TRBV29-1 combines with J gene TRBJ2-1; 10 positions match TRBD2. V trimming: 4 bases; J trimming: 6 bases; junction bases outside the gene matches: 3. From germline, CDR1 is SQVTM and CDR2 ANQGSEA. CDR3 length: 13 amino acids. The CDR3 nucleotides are TGCAGCGTTGGTCCTAGCGGGGGCAATGAGCAGTTCTTC. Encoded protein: CSVGPSGGNEQFF.

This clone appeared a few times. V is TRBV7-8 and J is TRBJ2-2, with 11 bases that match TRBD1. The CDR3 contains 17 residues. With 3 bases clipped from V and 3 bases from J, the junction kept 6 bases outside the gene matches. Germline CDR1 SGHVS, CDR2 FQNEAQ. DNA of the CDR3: TGTGCCAGCAGCTTCGAGGACAGGGGGCTTTACACCGGGGAGCTGTTTTTT. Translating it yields CASSFEDRGLYTGELFF.

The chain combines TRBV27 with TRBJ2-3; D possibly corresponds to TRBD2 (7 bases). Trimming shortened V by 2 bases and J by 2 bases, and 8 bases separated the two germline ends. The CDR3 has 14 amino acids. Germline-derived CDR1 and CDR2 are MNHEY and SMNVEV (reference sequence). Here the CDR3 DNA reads TGTGCCAGCAGTTTAGCGGGGGCCACAGATACGCAGTATTTT. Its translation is CASSLAGATDTQYF.

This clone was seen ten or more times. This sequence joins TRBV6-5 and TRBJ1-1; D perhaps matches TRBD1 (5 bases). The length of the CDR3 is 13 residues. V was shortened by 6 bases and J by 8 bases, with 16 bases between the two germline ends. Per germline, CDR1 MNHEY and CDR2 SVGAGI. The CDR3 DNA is TGTGCCAGCAGATACGGGCCAACAGGAGAAGCTTTCTTT. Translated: CASRYGPTGEAFF.

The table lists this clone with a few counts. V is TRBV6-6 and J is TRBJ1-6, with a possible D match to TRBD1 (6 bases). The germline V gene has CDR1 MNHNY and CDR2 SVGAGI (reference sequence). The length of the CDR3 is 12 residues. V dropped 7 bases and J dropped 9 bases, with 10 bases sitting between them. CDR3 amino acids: CASTPRGSPLHF. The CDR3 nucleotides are TGTGCCAGCACCCCCAGGGGTTCACCCCTCCACTTT.

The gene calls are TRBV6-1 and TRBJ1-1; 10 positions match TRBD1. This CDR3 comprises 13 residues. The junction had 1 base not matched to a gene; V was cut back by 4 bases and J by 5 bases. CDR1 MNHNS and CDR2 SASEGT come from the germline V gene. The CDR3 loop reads CASSGQGATEAFF. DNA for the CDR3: TGTGCCAGCAGTGGACAGGGGGCTACTGAAGCTTTCTTT.

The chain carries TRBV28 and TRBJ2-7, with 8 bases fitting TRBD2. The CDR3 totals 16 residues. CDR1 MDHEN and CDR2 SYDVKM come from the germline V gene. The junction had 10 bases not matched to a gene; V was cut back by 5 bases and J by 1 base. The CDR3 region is CASSPGSVAGSYEQYV. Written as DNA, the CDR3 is TGTGCCAGCAGTCCCGGTTCTGTAGCGGGGTCCTACGAGCAGTACGTC.

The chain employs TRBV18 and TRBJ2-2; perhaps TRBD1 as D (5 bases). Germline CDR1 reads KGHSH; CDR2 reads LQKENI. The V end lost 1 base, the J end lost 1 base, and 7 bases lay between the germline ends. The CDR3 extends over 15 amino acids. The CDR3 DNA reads TGTGCCAGCTCACCACGGCAGGGGAACACCGGGGAGCTGTTTTTT. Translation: CASSPRQGNTGELFF.

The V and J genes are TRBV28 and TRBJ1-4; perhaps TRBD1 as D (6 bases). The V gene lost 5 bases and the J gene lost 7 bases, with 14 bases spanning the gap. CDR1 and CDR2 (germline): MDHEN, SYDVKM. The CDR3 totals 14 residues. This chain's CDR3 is CASSPGQQTEKLFF. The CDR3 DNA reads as TGTGCCAGCAGTCCCGGACAGCAAACTGAAAAACTGTTTTTT.